Shown below are 24 T cell receptor beta chains from a single sample sequenced in a study of control samples from healthy donors and cancer patients. TCRdb's table, derived via immunoSEQ multiplex PCR, lists solely in-frame clones and lacks some. The sample records some 22,000 clones, 80% to 85% being singletons. The material sequenced was PBMCs. The receptors were gathered from a man in his 60s with colorectal cancer.

The rearrangement joins TRBV7-2 to TRBJ1-6; 7 bases are shared with TRBD1. The CDR3 covers 14 residues. Germline loops: CDR1 SGHTA, CDR2 FQGNSA. Trimming cost V 4 bases and J 7 bases; bases outside gene matches: 4. The CDR3 DNA sequence: TGTGCCAGCAGCTCACAGGGGAGGAATTCACCCCTCCACTTT. Its translation: CASSSQGRNSPLHF.

This chain connects TRBV27 to TRBJ1-5; D gene unclear. This CDR3 is 11 amino acids long. Trimming removed 8 bases at V and 5 bases at J, with 7 bases between. The germline CDR1 and CDR2 sequences are MNHEY and SMNVEV (reference sequence). CDR3 region: CASGRDQPQHF. CDR3 nucleotide sequence: TGTGCCAGCGGTAGAGATCAGCCCCAGCATTTT.

V is TRBV29-1 and J is TRBJ2-3; TRBD2 might be the D (6 bases). CDR3 length: 14 residues. Trimming took 6 bases from V and 4 from J, leaving 17 bases between them. The V gene's germline CDR1 is SQVTM and CDR2 ANQGSEA. CDR3 nucleotides: TGCAGCGTGGAGGGAGGAAAGGGCGCAGATACGCAGTATTTT. Protein: CSVEGGKGADTQYF.

The V call is TRBV3-1 (or the pseudogene TRBV3-2), the J call TRBJ1-1; TRBD1 matches 7 bases. Germline CDR1 and CDR2: LGHDT and YNNKEL (reference sequence). This CDR3 has 12 residues. The CDR3 DNA is TGTGCTTCAGGGGGTAGGAACACTGAAGCTTTCTTT. This translates into CASGGRNTEAFF.

The chain recombines TRBV4-3 with TRBJ2-3, with unresolved D. Trimming cost V 3 bases and J 6 bases, with 13 bases left between them. Germline V gene sequence: CDR1 LGHNA, CDR2 YSLEER. The CDR3 is made up of 14 amino acids. Written as DNA, the CDR3 is TGCGCCAGCAGCCATGGTGGGTTTGCGGATACGCAGTATTTT. Its translation: CASSHGGFADTQYF.

The V and J genes are TRBV10-3 and TRBJ2-3; 8 bases align to TRBD2. Germline V gene data show CDR1 as ENHRY and CDR2 as SYGVKD. The V and J ends lost 2 bases and 0 bases, in that order; junction bases with no gene match: 4. The CDR3 has 16 amino acids. CDR3 residues: CAISEPSGPSTDTQYF. The CDR3 DNA sequence: TGTGCCATCAGTGAGCCTAGCGGGCCTAGCACAGATACGCAGTATTTT.

This clone was seen once. The rearrangement links TRBV6-5 to TRBJ1-1; 8 nucleotides match TRBD1. With 4 bases clipped from V and 11 bases from J, the junction kept 9 bases outside the gene matches. Germline CDR1 and CDR2: MNHEY and SVGAGI. CDR3 length: 13 residues. The CDR3 coding sequence is TGTGCCAGCAGTTCCTTCGGACAGGGCGAGGCTTTCTTT. Translating gives CASSSFGQGEAFF.

V and J are TRBV3-1 (or the pseudogene TRBV3-2) and TRBJ1-2; 8 bases align to TRBD1. CDR3 size: 14 residues. The trim removed 4 bases at V and 2 bases at J, leaving 3 bases unmatched. Looked up from germline, CDR1 is LGHDT and CDR2 is YNNKEL (reference sequence). The CDR3 nucleotides are TGTGCCAGCAGCCTTGGACAGGGCAACTATGGCTACACCTTC. It encodes CASSLGQGNYGYTF.

This clone was observed once. This chain links TRBV30 with TRBJ1-3; D uncertain. Germline assignment: CDR1 GTSNPN and CDR2 SVGIG (reference sequence). This CDR3 comprises 10 residues. Deletions cut 3 bases from V and 8 bases from J, with 5 bases between. Here the CDR3 DNA reads TGTGCCTGGAGCAAGGACACCATATATTTT. This encodes CAWSKDTIYF.

The chain joins TRBV28 to TRBJ1-2; 8 bases are shared with TRBD1. J lost 2 bases, V lost 6 bases, and 5 bases had no gene match. The CDR3 runs 14 residues. Germline assignment: CDR1 MDHEN and CDR2 SYDVKM. CDR3: CASSLQGGNYGYTF. CDR3 in DNA: TGTGCCAGCAGCCTACAGGGGGGAAACTATGGCTACACCTTC.

The chain links TRBV6-4 to TRBJ1-1; perhaps TRBD1 as D (6 bases). The CDR3 consists of 14 residues. The germline V gene has CDR1 MRHNA and CDR2 SNTAGT. Trimming shortened V by 6 bases and J by 9 bases, and 20 bases separated the two germline ends. Written as DNA, the CDR3 is TGTGCCAGCAGGGCTTCCCGACAGGCACAGCAAGCTTTCTTT. Its translation is CASRASRQAQQAFF.

The chain has TRBV7-9 and TRBJ2-1; 7 bases are shared with TRBD2. The CDR3 spans 16 residues. Germline CDR1 SEHNR, CDR2 FQNEAQ (reference sequence). V was clipped by 3 bases and J by 4 bases; unmatched bases: 9. The chain's CDR3 is CASSLQGGSFYNEQFF. The CDR3 region has the DNA TGTGCCAGCAGCTTGCAGGGAGGGAGCTTTTACAATGAGCAGTTCTTC.

The V call is TRBV11-2, the J call TRBJ2-2, with 9 nucleotides matching TRBD1. The CDR3 is made up of 15 amino acids. With 4 bases clipped from V and 6 bases from J, the junction kept 6 bases outside the gene matches. CDR1 is SGHAT and CDR2 is FQNNGV in the germline V gene. CDR3 sequence reads: CASSSRQGEAGELFF. In DNA form, the CDR3 reads TGTGCCAGCAGCTCAAGACAGGGGGAAGCCGGGGAGCTGTTTTTT. The full variable domain, with the rest looked up from reference TRBV11-2 and TRBJ2-2, is EAGVAQSPRYKIIEKRQSVAFWCNPISGHATLYWYQQILGQGPKLLIQFQNNGVVDDSQLPKDRFSAERLKGVDSTLKIQPAKLEDSAVYLCASSSRQGEAGELFFGEGSRLTVL.

The V call is TRBV6-5, the J call TRBJ1-4; TRBD1 agrees at 7 bases. The germline gives CDR1 MNHEY, CDR2 SVGAGI. The CDR3 has 16 residues. J was trimmed by 6 bases and V by 4 bases; bases with no gene match: 11. The CDR3 DNA sequence: TGTGCCAGCAGTTCCCTTAACAGGGGATTTGATGAAAAACTGTTTTTT. It yields the protein CASSSLNRGFDEKLFF.

DNA of the CDR3: TGTGCCAGCTCCCCGGGAGGGTCGAACACTGAAGCTTTCTTT. Its translation is CASSPGGSNTEAFF. This rearrangement joins TRBV11-3 to TRBJ1-1, with D hard to call. V was shortened by 8 bases and J by 1 base, with 14 bases between the two germline ends. The CDR3 loop spans 14 amino acids. From germline, CDR1 is SGHNT and CDR2 YENEEA.

V gene TRBV6-5 combines with J gene TRBJ2-7, with 8 bases matching TRBD1. V lost 2 bases to trimming and J lost 5 bases; unmatched junction nucleotides: 8. This CDR3 contains 15 residues. Per germline, CDR1 MNHEY and CDR2 SVGAGI. The DNA of the CDR3 is TGTGCCAGCAGTTACCCTTCGACAGGGGTGAACGAGCAGTACTTC. This codes for CASSYPSTGVNEQYF.

The chain couples TRBV12-3 or TRBV12-4 to TRBJ2-2; the D gene could be TRBD1 or TRBD2 (6 bases each). This CDR3 has 13 amino acids. The ends were cut back, 8 bases at V and 1 base at J, with 8 bases in the middle. This chain's CDR3 is CASAGQNTGELFF. The CDR3 DNA sequence: TGTGCCAGCGCGGGACAGAACACCGGGGAGCTGTTTTTT.

The V gene is TRBV20-1, the J gene TRBJ1-2, with a possible D match to TRBD1 (5 bases). Germline CDR1 and CDR2: DFQATT and SNEGSKA (reference sequence). The V end lost 0 bases, the J end lost 6 bases, and 5 bases lay between the germline ends. This CDR3 has 11 residues. The CDR3: CSARDRDGYTF. CDR3 in DNA: TGCAGTGCTAGAGACAGGGATGGCTACACCTTC.

This rearrangement joins TRBV5-4 to TRBJ2-1; 7 bases are a match to TRBD2. CDR3 size: 13 residues. V trimming: 0 bases; J trimming: 7 bases; junction bases outside the gene matches: 1. Per germline, CDR1 SGHNT and CDR2 YYREEE (reference sequence). CDR3 amino acids: CASSLAGGNEQFF. CDR3 bases: TGTGCCAGCAGCTTGGCCGGGGGGAATGAGCAGTTCTTC.

This sequence joins TRBV7-9 and TRBJ1-2, with D maybe TRBD1 (6 bases). CDR1 is SEHNR, CDR2 FQNEAQ, per germline (reference sequence). V lost 0 bases and J lost 6, with 11 bases in between. The CDR3 has 14 amino acids. The CDR3 region is CASSLAGGHDGYTF. Written as DNA, the CDR3 is TGTGCCAGCAGCTTAGCTGGGGGGCACGATGGCTACACCTTC.

V and J are TRBV5-1 and TRBJ1-5, with D possibly being TRBD1 (5 bases). CDR3 length equals 15 residues. The germline V gene has CDR1 SGHRS and CDR2 YFSETQ. Trimming took 4 bases from V and 2 from J, leaving 13 bases between them. For the CDR3, the DNA is TGCGCCAGCAGCCCTGTTGGGGGAGGCAATCAGCCCCAGCATTTT. It encodes CASSPVGGGNQPQHF. Full variable domain (outside the CDR3, taken from reference TRBV5-1 and TRBJ1-5): KAGVTQTPRYLIKTRGQQVTLSCSPISGHRSVSWYQQTPGQGLQFLFEYFSETQRNKGNFPGRFSGRQFSNSRSEMNVSTLELGDSALYLCASSPVGGGNQPQHFGDGTRLSIL.

The J gene is TRBJ1-4, the V gene TRBV6-5; 8 nucleotides agree with TRBD1. V was clipped by 4 bases and J by 11 bases; unmatched bases: 12. The CDR3 has 15 amino acids. The germline CDR1 and CDR2 sequences are MNHEY and SVGAGI. CDR3 protein: CASSSPDRGLRKLFF. In DNA form, the CDR3 reads TGTGCCAGCAGTTCGCCTGACAGGGGCTTGAGGAAACTGTTTTTT.

This chain connects TRBV18 to TRBJ2-3; D might be TRBD2 (6 bases). Per the germline V gene, CDR1 is KGHSH and CDR2 is LQKENI. Between the trimmed V and J ends, which lost 3 bases and 0 bases, there was a span of 10 bases. The CDR3 covers 15 residues. The CDR3 DNA is TGTGCCAGCTCACCGCTAGCGACCAGCACAGATACGCAGTATTTT. Protein product: CASSPLATSTDTQYF.

The chain couples TRBV27 to TRBJ1-2; TRBD1 matches 10 bases. There are 17 residues in the CDR3. CDR1 MNHEY and CDR2 SMNVEV come from the germline V gene (reference sequence). Losses at the gene ends were 3 bases for V and 4 bases for J; bases not matched to a gene: 11. The CDR3 bases are TGTGCCAGCAGTTTGGTTTTTACGGGGACAGGGGTCTATGGCTACACCTTC. This gives the protein CASSLVFTGTGVYGYTF.